This T cell receptor beta chain was recorded in a study of vaccination effects on CD4 cells after COVID-19. Across the whole study: Post-vaccine specimens arrived a median 72 days past the second dose. Overall study findings and caveats: Clones of infection and vaccine origin contracted markedly late after vaccination.

This clone was found a few times. Its cognate antigen is unknown. The repertoire was sequenced with immunoSEQ multiplex PCR; TCRdb's copy has only in-frame clones and lacks some. The data hold about 22,000 clones, with around 70% observed a single time. There are 15 residues in the CDR3. The V gene's germline CDR1 is DFQATT and CDR2 SNEGSKA (reference sequence). V lost 3 bases and J lost 2, with 14 bases in between. After expansion with viral peptide pools in the ViraFEST assay, antigen-specific CD4+ T cells were sequenced. Following 10 days of culture, CD4+ T cells were isolated. Vaccine administered to participants consisted of two doses of either BNT162b2 or mRNA-1273. Wells each received two million PBMC, cultured with approximately 10 IU/ml IL-2 and roughly 9.4 ug/ml peptides. Days 3 and 7 saw half the medium replaced with IL-2 medium.

The TCR originated in a human donor who received a COVID-19 vaccine. This chain uses TRBV20-1 with TRBJ1-3, with a weak D call TRBD1 (6 bases). Here the sequenced sample was CD4+ T cells from PBMCs cultured with HCoV-NL63 spike peptides, taken after COVID-19 vaccination. CDR3: CSASPRGLAGNTIYF. DNA for the CDR3: TGCAGTGCTAGTCCCAGGGGTTTGGCTGGAAACACCATATATTTT.